The 30 T cell receptor beta chains reported below all come from one sample, sequenced in a study of T cell repertoires in ileal Crohn's disease. Specified time point: neoterminal ileum biopsy at postoperative endoscopy, about 6 months after surgery. The table came from immunoSEQ multiplex PCR; TCRdb's copy has only in-frame clones and leaves some out. The sample yields fewer than 13,000 clones, around 80% seen once. The sequenced material came from ileal tissue. These receptors all come from an adult with Crohn's disease.

This sequence joins TRBV16 and TRBJ1-5; 8 bases map to TRBD1. The CDR3 extends over 16 amino acids. In germline, CDR1 is KGHSY, CDR2 FQNENV. With V trimmed by 0 bases and J by 9 bases, 10 bases remained unmatched. The CDR3 here is CASSQSAGTGGWPQHF. The CDR3 bases are TGTGCCAGCAGCCAATCGGCTGGGACAGGAGGCTGGCCCCAGCATTTT.

This chain links TRBV2 with TRBJ2-5, with a weak D call TRBD1 (6 bases). Germline-derived CDR1 and CDR2 are SNHLY and FYNNEI. This CDR3 is 14 amino acids long. V gave up 6 bases and J gave up 0 bases, with 11 bases separating them. The CDR3 DNA reads TGTGCCAGCAGCGTTGGACAGTACCAAGAGACCCAGTACTTC. It translates to CASSVGQYQETQYF.

The rearrangement links TRBV5-1 to TRBJ2-1; D is ambiguous. Germline V gene data show CDR1 as SGHRS and CDR2 as YFSETQ. CDR3 size: 12 residues. V dropped 5 bases and J dropped 5 bases, with 8 bases sitting between them. Written as DNA, the CDR3 is TGCGCCAGCAGTACTATGAACAATGAGCAGTTCTTC. Residues: CASSTMNNEQFF.

The V gene is TRBV4-1, the J gene TRBJ2-3, with D perhaps TRBD2 (6 bases). The CDR3 covers 15 residues. V lost 0 bases to trimming and J lost 6 bases, with 13 bases between them. The germline gives CDR1 MGHRA, CDR2 YSYEKL. CDR3 sequence: CASSQDARGGDTQYF. The CDR3 nucleotides are TGCGCCAGCAGCCAAGATGCTCGTGGGGGGGATACGCAGTATTTT.

Written as DNA, the CDR3 is TGTGCCACCAGCAGGGGAGGGGGGGCCAACGTCCTGACTTTC. Its translation is CATSRGGGANVLTF. The rearrangement joins TRBV15 to TRBJ2-6; 7 bases fit TRBD2. This CDR3 is 14 amino acids long. CDR1 LNHNV and CDR2 YYDKDF come from the germline V gene (reference sequence). V shed 3 bases and J 4 bases; nucleotides not matched to a gene: 0.

V usage is TRBV18 and J usage is TRBJ1-5; tentative D call: TRBD1 (5 bases). Germline V CDR1 and CDR2: KGHSH, LQKENI. V gave up 5 bases and J gave up 6 bases, with 20 bases separating them. This CDR3 comprises 16 residues. CDR3 residues: CASSSEPGGVGQPQHF. In DNA form, the CDR3 reads TGTGCCAGCTCATCTGAACCGGGGGGGGTAGGTCAGCCCCAGCATTTT. Combining the CDR3 with reference TRBV18 and TRBJ1-5 gives the whole variable domain NAGVMQNPRHLVRRRGQEARLRCSPMKGHSHVYWYRQLPEEGLKFMVYLQKENIIDESGMPKERFSAEFPKEGPSILRIQQVVRGDSAAYFCASSSEPGGVGQPQHFGDGTRLSIL.

The V gene is TRBV19, the J gene TRBJ2-7; weak D call: TRBD1 (6 bases). V shed 5 bases and J shed 6 bases, with 23 bases lying between them. Germline V gene data show CDR1 as LNHDA and CDR2 as SQIVND (reference sequence). CDR3 length: 16 amino acids. DNA of the CDR3: TGTGCCAGTAGTTACCAACGAGGCAGGGGTCCTGCCGAGCAGTACTTC. The encoded protein is CASSYQRGRGPAEQYF.

The V call is TRBV5-1, the J call TRBJ2-7; 8 positions match TRBD1. This CDR3 is 14 amino acids long. Trimming cost V 3 bases and J 1 base; bases outside gene matches: 3. Germline V gene lookup returns CDR1 SGHRS and CDR2 YFSETQ. CDR3 sequence: CASSSGTGSYEQYF. The CDR3 nucleotides are TGCGCCAGCAGCTCCGGGACAGGTTCCTACGAGCAGTACTTC.

The V gene is TRBV13, the J gene TRBJ1-2, with 7 bases matching TRBD1. CDR1 and CDR2 (germline): PRHDT, FYEKMQ (reference sequence). Trimming cost V 3 bases and J 3 bases; bases outside gene matches: 4. The CDR3 spans 14 residues. The CDR3 DNA reads as TGTGCCAGCAGCTTCCGGGACAGAGACTATGGCTACACCTTC. Translating it yields CASSFRDRDYGYTF.

This chain links TRBV5-1 with TRBJ2-1; 12 bases are a match to TRBD2. The V segment lost 4 bases and the J segment 4 bases; nucleotides outside the gene matches: 3. There are 15 residues in the CDR3. CDR1 SGHRS and CDR2 YFSETQ come from the germline V gene. CDR3 sequence (DNA): TGCGCCAGCAGCGACGGGACTAGCGGGTACAATGAGCAGTTCTTC. The encoded protein is CASSDGTSGYNEQFF.

V gene TRBV6-4 combines with J gene TRBJ2-1; TRBD2 matches 12 bases. Germline CDR1 and CDR2: MRHNA and SNTAGT. The CDR3 covers 15 residues. The V segment lost 0 bases and the J segment 6 bases; nucleotides outside the gene matches: 0. CDR3 protein: CASSDSTSGSNEQFF. The CDR3 DNA follows: TGTGCCAGCAGTGACTCGACTAGCGGGAGCAATGAGCAGTTCTTC.

The chain couples TRBV9 to TRBJ2-5; weak D call: TRBD1 (6 bases). The CDR3 has 14 residues. Deletions cut 1 base from V and 2 bases from J, with 9 bases between. Germline CDR1 reads SGDLS; CDR2 reads YYNGEE. The CDR3 DNA sequence: TGTGCCAGCAGCGTACAGGGGTTACAAGAGACCCAGTACTTC. It codes for CASSVQGLQETQYF.

This clone is labeled large. CDR3 in amino acids: CASSVGGSSSPLHF. The CDR3 bases are TGTGCCAGCAGCGTAGGAGGGAGTAGTTCACCCCTCCACTTT. This chain connects TRBV9 to TRBJ1-6; no clear D gene. Germline V lookup: CDR1 SGDLS, CDR2 YYNGEE. This CDR3 has 14 amino acids. Trimming took off 0 bases at V and 9 bases at J, with 10 bases between the two ends. Together with reference TRBV9 and TRBJ1-6, the CDR3 gives the full variable domain: DSGVTQTPKHLITATGQRVTLRCSPRSGDLSVYWYQQSLDQGLQFLIQYYNGEERAKGNILERFSAQQFPDLHSELNLSSLELGDSALYFCASSVGGSSSPLHFGNGTRLTVT.

In its sample, this clone was seen once. CDR3 nucleotide sequence: TGTGCCAGCAGTGCGGAAGGGAGAAAAGGACGCTACACCTTC. Translating it yields CASSAEGRKGRYTF. This chain uses TRBV25-1 with TRBJ1-2; no reliable D call. This CDR3 has 14 residues. V was pared by 4 bases and J by 9 bases, with 18 bases between. Germline CDR1 is MGHDK and CDR2 is SYGVNS.

The J gene is TRBJ2-1, the V gene TRBV7-9; 7 nucleotides agree with TRBD2. Looked up from germline, CDR1 is SEHNR and CDR2 is FQNEAQ (reference sequence). This CDR3 has 16 amino acids. V lost 1 base to trimming and J lost 6 bases; unmatched junction nucleotides: 9. Here the CDR3 reads CASSLDSGGSSNEQFF. The DNA of the CDR3 is TGTGCCAGCAGCTTAGATAGCGGCGGGAGCTCCAATGAGCAGTTCTTC.

For the CDR3, the DNA is TGTGCCAGCAGCTTATTTTCCGTCCCTGGGGCCAACGTCCTGACTTTC. It is translated as CASSLFSVPGANVLTF. The V and J genes are TRBV7-9 and TRBJ2-6; D ambiguous. The length of the CDR3 is 16 residues. V was pared by 2 bases and J by 2 bases, with 10 bases between. Looked up from germline, CDR1 is SEHNR and CDR2 is FQNEAQ (reference sequence).

This chain connects TRBV18 to TRBJ1-4, with D hard to call. Germline-derived CDR1 and CDR2 are KGHSH and LQKENI. This CDR3 contains 15 residues. The germline V and J ends were trimmed by 2 bases and 6 bases, with 13 bases remaining between them. The CDR3 coding sequence is TGTGCCAGCTCACCATCCGAGGGCGGATATGAAAAACTGTTTTTT. It yields the protein CASSPSEGGYEKLFF.

The rearrangement links TRBV18 to TRBJ1-2; tentative D call: TRBD1 (5 bases). CDR3 length equals 15 residues. Trimming pared 0 bases from V and 1 base from J, leaving 9 bases between. Germline V gene sequence: CDR1 KGHSH, CDR2 LQKENI. The CDR3 bases are TGTGCCAGCTCACCACCGTATGACAGTAACTATGGCTACACCTTC. Its translation: CASSPPYDSNYGYTF.

This clone was seen more than once but under ten times. This chain links TRBV6-6 with TRBJ2-7; weak D call: TRBD1 (6 bases). V gave up 2 bases and J gave up 5 bases, with 10 bases separating them. This CDR3 spans 13 amino acids. CDR1 and CDR2 (germline): MNHNY, SVGAGI (reference sequence). CDR3 in DNA: TGTGCCAGCAGTTACGATACAGGGAACGAGCAGTACTTC. This encodes CASSYDTGNEQYF.

The V call is TRBV7-6, the J call TRBJ2-5; D may be TRBD1 (6 bases). Between the trimmed V and J ends, which lost 1 base and 5 bases, there was a span of 17 bases. Per germline, CDR1 SGHVS and CDR2 FNYEAQ. The CDR3 loop spans 16 amino acids. This CDR3 reads CASSLGIGQYSETQYF. DNA of the CDR3: TGTGCCAGCAGCTTAGGTATAGGACAGTACTCGGAGACCCAGTACTTC.

This sequence joins TRBV6-1 and TRBJ1-2; D remains ambiguous. V was shortened by 1 base and J by 6 bases, with 18 bases between the two germline ends. Germline V gives CDR1 MNHNS, CDR2 SASEGT. This CDR3 comprises 16 residues. CDR3 region: CASSEVRSGRTDGYTF. CDR3 in DNA: TGTGCCAGCAGTGAAGTTAGGTCAGGCCGTACGGATGGCTACACCTTC.

The chain couples TRBV5-6 to TRBJ2-1; perhaps TRBD1 as D (6 bases). This CDR3 spans 15 amino acids. Trimming removed 4 bases at V and 4 bases at J, with 15 bases between. Germline V gene sequence: CDR1 SGHDT, CDR2 YYEEEE. DNA for the CDR3: TGTGCCAGCAGCGGCAGGGGTCCGGATTACAATGAGCAGTTCTTC. Its protein product is CASSGRGPDYNEQFF.

This clone has just a few counts. The chain recombines TRBV15 with TRBJ1-5; unclear D gene. Germline V CDR1 and CDR2: LNHNV, YYDKDF (reference sequence). The CDR3 length is 13 residues. Trimming removed 5 bases from V and 6 bases from J, with 11 bases in between. The CDR3 reads CATSGWSGQPQHF. The CDR3 DNA is TGTGCCACCAGCGGGTGGTCAGGTCAGCCCCAGCATTTT.

The CDR3 nucleotides are TGTGCCAGCTTCACCGGGACAGGGGCAAACTACGAGCAGTACTTC. This sequence encodes CASFTGTGANYEQYF. V is TRBV2 and J is TRBJ2-7, with 10 bases lining up with TRBD1. The CDR3 spans 15 residues. Germline V gene lookup returns CDR1 SNHLY and CDR2 FYNNEI. Trimming at V came to 8 bases and at J to 3 bases, leaving 10 bases not matched to a gene.

The V call is TRBV18, the J call TRBJ1-3; maybe TRBD1 (5 bases). CDR3 length: 15 amino acids. Germline loops: CDR1 KGHSH, CDR2 LQKENI. V was trimmed by 0 bases and J by 7 bases, leaving 13 bases between them. This CDR3 reads CASSPPGGYWNTIYF. The DNA for the CDR3 is TGTGCCAGCTCACCACCGGGGGGTTACTGGAACACCATATATTTT. Based on the CDR3 plus reference TRBV18 and TRBJ1-3, the full variable domain is NAGVMQNPRHLVRRRGQEARLRCSPMKGHSHVYWYRQLPEEGLKFMVYLQKENIIDESGMPKERFSAEFPKEGPSILRIQQVVRGDSAAYFCASSPPGGYWNTIYFGEGSWLTVV.

This clone has a single count. The V gene is TRBV4-2, the J gene TRBJ2-1; 7 bases line up with TRBD1. The V and J ends lost 3 bases and 4 bases, in that order; junction bases with no gene match: 21. This CDR3 comprises 20 residues. Germline V gene lookup returns CDR1 LGHNA and CDR2 YNFKEQ. The CDR3 loop reads CASSHPWNRGHPPYYNEQFF. The CDR3 DNA follows: TGTGCCAGCAGCCACCCCTGGAACAGGGGCCATCCTCCTTATTACAATGAGCAGTTCTTC.

The chain couples TRBV5-1 to TRBJ2-2, with D unclear. Germline V gives CDR1 SGHRS, CDR2 YFSETQ. The length of the CDR3 is 16 residues. Trimming stripped 4 bases from V and 0 bases from J, with 13 bases between. The CDR3 protein is CASSHPRHANTGELFF. In DNA form, the CDR3 reads TGCGCCAGCAGCCACCCTCGACACGCGAACACCGGGGAGCTGTTTTTT.

The J gene is TRBJ1-2, the V gene TRBV28; 8 bases are shared with TRBD1. Trimming took 6 bases from V and 2 from J; bases not matched to a gene: 11. The CDR3 is 16 amino acids. CDR1 and CDR2 (germline): MDHEN, SYDVKM. The CDR3 spells CASSRTGNSPNYGYTF. CDR3 bases: TGTGCCAGCAGCCGGACAGGGAACTCCCCCAACTATGGCTACACCTTC.

This chain joins TRBV27 and TRBJ1-1; no reliable D call. Germline CDR1 MNHEY, CDR2 SMNVEV (reference sequence). V shed 3 bases and J shed 0 bases, with 11 bases lying between them. The CDR3 is 15 residues long. CDR3 DNA: TGTGCCAGCAGTTTTCAGAGGGCCATGAACACTGAAGCTTTCTTT. This gives the protein CASSFQRAMNTEAFF.

The J gene is TRBJ2-3, the V gene TRBV7-3, with D hard to call. The CDR3 is made up of 13 amino acids. Deletions cut 6 bases from V and 6 bases from J, with 13 bases between. Per the germline V gene, CDR1 is SGHTA and CDR2 is FQGTGA. The CDR3: CASRGYNDDTQYF. The CDR3 DNA reads as TGTGCCAGCAGGGGCTACAACGACGATACGCAGTATTTT.